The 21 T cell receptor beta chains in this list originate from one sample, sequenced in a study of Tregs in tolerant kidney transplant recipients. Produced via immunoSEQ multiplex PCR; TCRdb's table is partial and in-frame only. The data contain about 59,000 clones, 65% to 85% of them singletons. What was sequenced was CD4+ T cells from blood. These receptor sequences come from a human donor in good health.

This chain's CDR3 is CASSPSLAGGFGDTQYF. The CDR3 region has the DNA TGTGCCAGCTCACCGTCCCTAGCGGGAGGGTTCGGAGATACGCAGTATTTT. The V gene is TRBV18, the J gene TRBJ2-3; 12 bases line up with TRBD2. With V trimmed by 3 bases and J by 5 bases, 9 bases remained unmatched. Germline assignment: CDR1 KGHSH and CDR2 LQKENI. The CDR3 has 17 amino acids.

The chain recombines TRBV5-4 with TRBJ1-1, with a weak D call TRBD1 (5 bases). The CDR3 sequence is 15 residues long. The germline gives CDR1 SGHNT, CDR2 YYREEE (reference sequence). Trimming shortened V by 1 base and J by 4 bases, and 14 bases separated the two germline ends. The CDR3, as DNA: TGTGCCAGCAGCTTGAGGGAGGTAAGGGGCACTGAAGCTTTCTTT. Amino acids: CASSLREVRGTEAFF.

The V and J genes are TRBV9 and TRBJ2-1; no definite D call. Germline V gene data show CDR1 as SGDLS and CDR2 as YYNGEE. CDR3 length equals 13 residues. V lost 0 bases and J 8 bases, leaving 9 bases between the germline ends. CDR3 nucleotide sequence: TGTGCCAGCAGCGTAGATAGTGATTATGAGCAGTTCTTC. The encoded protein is CASSVDSDYEQFF. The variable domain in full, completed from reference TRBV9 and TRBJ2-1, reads DSGVTQTPKHLITATGQRVTLRCSPRSGDLSVYWYQQSLDQGLQFLIQYYNGEERAKGNILERFSAQQFPDLHSELNLSSLELGDSALYFCASSVDSDYEQFFGPGTRLTVL.

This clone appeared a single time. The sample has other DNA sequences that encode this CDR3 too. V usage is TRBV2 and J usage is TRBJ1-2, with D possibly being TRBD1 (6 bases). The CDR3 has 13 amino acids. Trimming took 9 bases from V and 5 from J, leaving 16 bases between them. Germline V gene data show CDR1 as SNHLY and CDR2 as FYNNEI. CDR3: CASRIGQGYGYTF. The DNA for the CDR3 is TGTGCCAGTCGGATCGGGCAGGGGTATGGCTACACCTTC.

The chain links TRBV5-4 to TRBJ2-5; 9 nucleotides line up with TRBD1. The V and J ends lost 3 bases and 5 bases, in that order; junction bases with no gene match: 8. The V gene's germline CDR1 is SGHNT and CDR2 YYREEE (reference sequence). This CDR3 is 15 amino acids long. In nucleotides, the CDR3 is TGTGCCAGCAGCTGGGGGGGACAGGGAGACGAGACCCAGTACTTC. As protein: CASSWGGQGDETQYF.

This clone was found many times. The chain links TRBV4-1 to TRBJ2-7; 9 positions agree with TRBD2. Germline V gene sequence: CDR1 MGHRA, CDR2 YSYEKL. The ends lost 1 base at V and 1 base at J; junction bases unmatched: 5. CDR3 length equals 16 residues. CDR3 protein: CASSQGGLAESYEQYF. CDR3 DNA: TGCGCCAGCAGCCAAGGGGGACTAGCTGAATCCTACGAGCAGTACTTC.

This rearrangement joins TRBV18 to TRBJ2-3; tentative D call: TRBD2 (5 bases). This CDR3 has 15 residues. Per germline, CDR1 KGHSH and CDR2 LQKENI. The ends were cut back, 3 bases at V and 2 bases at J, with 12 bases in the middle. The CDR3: CASSPARTVTDTQYF. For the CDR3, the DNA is TGTGCCAGCTCACCGGCCCGGACTGTCACAGATACGCAGTATTTT.

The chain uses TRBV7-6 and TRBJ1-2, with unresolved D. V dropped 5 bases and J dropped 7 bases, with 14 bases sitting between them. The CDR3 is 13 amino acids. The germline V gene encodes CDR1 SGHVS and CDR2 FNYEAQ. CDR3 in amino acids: CASSPNRVGGYTF. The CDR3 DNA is TGTGCCAGCAGCCCTAACCGGGTCGGTGGCTACACCTTC.

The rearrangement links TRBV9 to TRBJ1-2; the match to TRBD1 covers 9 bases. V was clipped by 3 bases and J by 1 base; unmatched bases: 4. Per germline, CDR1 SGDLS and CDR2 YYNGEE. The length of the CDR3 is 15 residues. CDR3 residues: CASSEGQGGNYGYTF. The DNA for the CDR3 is TGTGCCAGCAGCGAGGGACAGGGAGGTAACTATGGCTACACCTTC.

The DNA for the CDR3 is TGTGCCAGCAGGTCGACAGGGGATAAGTCCTACGAGCAGTACTTC. It specifies CASRSTGDKSYEQYF. The chain links TRBV6-6 to TRBJ2-7, with 8 positions matching TRBD1. CDR1 is MNHNY, CDR2 SVGAGI, per germline (reference sequence). V lost 6 bases, J lost 1 base, and 8 bases stayed unmatched. The CDR3 consists of 15 residues.

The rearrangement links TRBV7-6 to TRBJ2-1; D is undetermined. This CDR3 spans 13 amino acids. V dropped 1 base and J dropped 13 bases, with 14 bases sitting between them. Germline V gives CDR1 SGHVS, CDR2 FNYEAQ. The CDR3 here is CASSLGPVGGQFF. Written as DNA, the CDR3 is TGTGCCAGCAGCTTAGGACCAGTGGGTGGACAGTTCTTC.

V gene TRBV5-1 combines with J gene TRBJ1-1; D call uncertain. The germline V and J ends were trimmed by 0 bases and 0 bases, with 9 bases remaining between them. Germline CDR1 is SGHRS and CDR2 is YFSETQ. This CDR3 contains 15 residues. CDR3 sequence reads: CASSLADPLNTEAFF. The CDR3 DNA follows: TGCGCCAGCAGCTTGGCCGATCCCTTGAACACTGAAGCTTTCTTT.

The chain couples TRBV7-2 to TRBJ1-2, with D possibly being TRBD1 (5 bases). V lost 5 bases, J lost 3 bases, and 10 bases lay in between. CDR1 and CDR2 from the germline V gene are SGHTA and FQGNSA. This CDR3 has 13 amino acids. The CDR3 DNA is TGTGCCAGCAGCCTAGGGGCCGACTATGGCTACACCTTC. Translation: CASSLGADYGYTF.

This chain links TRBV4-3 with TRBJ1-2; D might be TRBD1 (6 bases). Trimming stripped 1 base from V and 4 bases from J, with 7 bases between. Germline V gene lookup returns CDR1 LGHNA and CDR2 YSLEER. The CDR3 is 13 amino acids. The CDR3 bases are TGCGCCAGCAGCCAAGTGGACAGCTATGGCTACACCTTC. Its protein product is CASSQVDSYGYTF.

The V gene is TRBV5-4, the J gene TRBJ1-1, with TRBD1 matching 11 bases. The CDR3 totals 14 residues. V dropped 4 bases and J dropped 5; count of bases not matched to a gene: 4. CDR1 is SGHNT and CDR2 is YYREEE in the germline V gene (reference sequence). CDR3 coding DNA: TGTGCCAGCAGCGTGGACAGGGGGCAAACTGAAGCTTTCTTT. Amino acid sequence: CASSVDRGQTEAFF.

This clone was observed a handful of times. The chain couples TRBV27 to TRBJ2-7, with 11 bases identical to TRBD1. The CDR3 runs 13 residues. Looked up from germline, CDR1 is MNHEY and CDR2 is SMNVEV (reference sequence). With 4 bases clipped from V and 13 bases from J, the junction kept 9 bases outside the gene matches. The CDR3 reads CASSWGTGGFQYF. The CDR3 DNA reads TGTGCCAGCAGTTGGGGGACAGGGGGTTTCCAATACTTC.

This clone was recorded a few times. The CDR3 is CASGNTEAFF. Here the CDR3 DNA reads TGTGCCAGCGGGAACACTGAAGCTTTCTTT. V usage is TRBV6-1 and J usage is TRBJ1-1; D is undetermined. CDR3 length equals 10 residues. Trimming removed 8 bases from V and 1 base from J, with 2 bases in between. Per germline, CDR1 MNHNS and CDR2 SASEGT.

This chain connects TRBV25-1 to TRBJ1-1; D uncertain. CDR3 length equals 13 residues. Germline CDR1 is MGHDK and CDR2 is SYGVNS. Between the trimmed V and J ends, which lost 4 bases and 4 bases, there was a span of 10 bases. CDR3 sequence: CASSGFTATEAFF. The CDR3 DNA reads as TGTGCCAGCAGTGGATTTACAGCCACTGAAGCTTTCTTT.

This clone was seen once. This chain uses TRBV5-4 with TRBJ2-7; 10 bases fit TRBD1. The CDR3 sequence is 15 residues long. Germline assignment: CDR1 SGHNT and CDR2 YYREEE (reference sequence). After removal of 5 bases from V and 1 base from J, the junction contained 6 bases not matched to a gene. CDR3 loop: CASSRGTGESYEQYF. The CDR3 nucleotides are TGTGCCAGCAGTCGGGGGACAGGGGAGTCCTACGAGCAGTACTTC.

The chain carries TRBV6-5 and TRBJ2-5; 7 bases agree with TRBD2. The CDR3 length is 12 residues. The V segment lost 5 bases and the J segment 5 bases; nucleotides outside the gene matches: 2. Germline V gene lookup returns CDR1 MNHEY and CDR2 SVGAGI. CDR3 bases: TGTGCCAGCAGTAGGACTAGGGAGACCCAGTACTTC. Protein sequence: CASSRTRETQYF.

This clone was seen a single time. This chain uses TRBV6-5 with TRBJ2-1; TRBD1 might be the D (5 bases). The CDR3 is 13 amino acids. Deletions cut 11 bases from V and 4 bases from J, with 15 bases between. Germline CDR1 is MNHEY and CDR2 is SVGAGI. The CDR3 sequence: CAAIGVGYNEQFF. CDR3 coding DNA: TGTGCCGCTATAGGGGTGGGGTACAATGAGCAGTTCTTC.